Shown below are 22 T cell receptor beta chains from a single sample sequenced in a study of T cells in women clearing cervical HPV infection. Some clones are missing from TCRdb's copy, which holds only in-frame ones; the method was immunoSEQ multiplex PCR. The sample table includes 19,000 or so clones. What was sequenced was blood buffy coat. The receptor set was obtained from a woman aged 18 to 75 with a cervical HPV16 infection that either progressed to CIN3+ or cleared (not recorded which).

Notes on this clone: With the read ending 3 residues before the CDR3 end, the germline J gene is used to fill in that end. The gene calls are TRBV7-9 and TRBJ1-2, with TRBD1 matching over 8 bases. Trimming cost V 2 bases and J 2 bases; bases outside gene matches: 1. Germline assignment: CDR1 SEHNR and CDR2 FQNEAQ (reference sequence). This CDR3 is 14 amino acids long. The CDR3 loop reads CASSLRDRNYGYTF. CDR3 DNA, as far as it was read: TGTGCCAGCAGCTTAAGGGACAGGAACTATGGC.

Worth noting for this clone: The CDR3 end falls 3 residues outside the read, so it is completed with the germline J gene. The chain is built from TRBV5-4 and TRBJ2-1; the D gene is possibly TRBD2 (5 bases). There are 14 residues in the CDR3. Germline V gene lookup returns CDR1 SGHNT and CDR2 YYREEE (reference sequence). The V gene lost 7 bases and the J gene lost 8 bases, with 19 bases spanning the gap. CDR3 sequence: CASGSTLGGHEQFF. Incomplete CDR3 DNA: TGTGCCAGCGGCTCTACCCTGGGCGGGCATGAG.

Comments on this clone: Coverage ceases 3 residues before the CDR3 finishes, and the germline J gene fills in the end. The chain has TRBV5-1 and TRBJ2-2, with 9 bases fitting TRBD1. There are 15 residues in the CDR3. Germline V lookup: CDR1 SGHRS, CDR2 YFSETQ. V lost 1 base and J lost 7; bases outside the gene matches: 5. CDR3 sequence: CASSLSGTGIGELFF. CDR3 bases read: TGCGCCAGCAGCTTGTCGGGGACAGGGATCGGGGAG.

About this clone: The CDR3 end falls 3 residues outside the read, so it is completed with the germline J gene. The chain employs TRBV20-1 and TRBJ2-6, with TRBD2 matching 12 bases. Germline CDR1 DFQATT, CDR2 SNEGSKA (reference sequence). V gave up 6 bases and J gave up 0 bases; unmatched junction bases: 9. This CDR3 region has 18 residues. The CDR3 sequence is CSADQGTSGYSGANVLTF. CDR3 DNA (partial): TGCAGTGCGGACCAGGGGACTAGCGGGTACTCTGGGGCCAACGTC.

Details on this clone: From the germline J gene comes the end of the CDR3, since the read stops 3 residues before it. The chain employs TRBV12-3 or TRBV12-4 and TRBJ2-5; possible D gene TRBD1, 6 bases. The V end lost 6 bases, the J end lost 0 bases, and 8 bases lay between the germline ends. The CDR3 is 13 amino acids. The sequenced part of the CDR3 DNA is TGTGCCAGCAGCCGGGACAACCAAGAGACC. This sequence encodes CASSRDNQET. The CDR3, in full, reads CASSRDNQETQYF.

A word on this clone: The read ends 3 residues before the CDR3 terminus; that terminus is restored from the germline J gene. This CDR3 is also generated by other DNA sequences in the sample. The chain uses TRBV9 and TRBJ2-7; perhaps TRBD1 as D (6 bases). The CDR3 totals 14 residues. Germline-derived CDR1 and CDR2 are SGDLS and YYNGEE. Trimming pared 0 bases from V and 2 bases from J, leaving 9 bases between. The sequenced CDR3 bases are TGTGCCAGCAGCGTAGCTACAGGGACCTACGAG. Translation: CASSVATGTYE. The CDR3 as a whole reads CASSVATGTYEQYF.

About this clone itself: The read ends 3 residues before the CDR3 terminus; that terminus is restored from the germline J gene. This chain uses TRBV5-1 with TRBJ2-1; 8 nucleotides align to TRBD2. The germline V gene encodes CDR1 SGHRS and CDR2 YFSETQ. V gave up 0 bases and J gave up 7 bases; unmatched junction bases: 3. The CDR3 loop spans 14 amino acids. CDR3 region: CASSLGLANNEQFF. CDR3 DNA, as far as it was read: TGCGCCAGCAGCTTGGGACTAGCGAATAATGAG.

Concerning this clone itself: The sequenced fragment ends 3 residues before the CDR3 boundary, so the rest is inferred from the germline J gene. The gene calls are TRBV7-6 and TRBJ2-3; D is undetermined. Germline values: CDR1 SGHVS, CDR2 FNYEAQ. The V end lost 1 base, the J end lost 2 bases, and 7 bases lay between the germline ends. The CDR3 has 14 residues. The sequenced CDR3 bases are TGTGCCAGCAGCTTAGTTGCAGTCACAGATACG. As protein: CASSLVAVTDT. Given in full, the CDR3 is CASSLVAVTDTQYF.

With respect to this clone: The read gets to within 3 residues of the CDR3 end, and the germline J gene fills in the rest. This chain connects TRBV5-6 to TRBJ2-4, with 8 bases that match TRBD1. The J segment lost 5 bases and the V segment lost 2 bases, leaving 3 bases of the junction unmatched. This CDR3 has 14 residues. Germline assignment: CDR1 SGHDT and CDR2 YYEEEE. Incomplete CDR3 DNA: TGTGCCAGCAGCTTTAGACAGGGGCAAAACATT. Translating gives CASSFRQGQNI. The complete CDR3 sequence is CASSFRQGQNIQYF.

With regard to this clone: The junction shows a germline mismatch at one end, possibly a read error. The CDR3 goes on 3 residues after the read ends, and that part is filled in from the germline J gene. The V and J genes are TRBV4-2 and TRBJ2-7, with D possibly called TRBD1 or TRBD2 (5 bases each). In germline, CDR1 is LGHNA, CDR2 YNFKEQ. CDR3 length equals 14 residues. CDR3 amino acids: CASSQERGEYEQYF. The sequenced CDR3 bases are TGCGCCAGCAGCCAAGAGAGGGGAGAATACGAG.

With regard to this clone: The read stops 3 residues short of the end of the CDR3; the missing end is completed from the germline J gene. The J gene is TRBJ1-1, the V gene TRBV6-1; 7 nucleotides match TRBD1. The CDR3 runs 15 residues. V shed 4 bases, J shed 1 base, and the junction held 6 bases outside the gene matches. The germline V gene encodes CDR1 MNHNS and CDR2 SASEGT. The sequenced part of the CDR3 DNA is TGTGCCAGCAGTGGGCGAGGGACAGCGAACACTGAA. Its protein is CASSGRGTANTE. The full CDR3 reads CASSGRGTANTEAFF.

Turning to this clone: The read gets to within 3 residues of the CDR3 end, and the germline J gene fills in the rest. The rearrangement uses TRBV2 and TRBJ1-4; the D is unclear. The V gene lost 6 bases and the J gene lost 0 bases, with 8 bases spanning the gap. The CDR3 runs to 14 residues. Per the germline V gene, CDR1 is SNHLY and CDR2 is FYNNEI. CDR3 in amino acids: CASRLFTTNEKLFF. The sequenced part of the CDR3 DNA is TGTGCCAGCAGACTTTTTACAACTAATGAAAAA.

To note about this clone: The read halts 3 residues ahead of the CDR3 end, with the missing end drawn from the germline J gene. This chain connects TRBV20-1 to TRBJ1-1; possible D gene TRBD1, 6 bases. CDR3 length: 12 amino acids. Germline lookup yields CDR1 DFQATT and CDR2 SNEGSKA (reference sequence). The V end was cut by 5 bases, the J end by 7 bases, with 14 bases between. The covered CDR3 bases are TGCAGTGCTTCTGAAACAGGGAATGAA. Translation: CSASETGNE. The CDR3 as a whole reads CSASETGNEAFF.

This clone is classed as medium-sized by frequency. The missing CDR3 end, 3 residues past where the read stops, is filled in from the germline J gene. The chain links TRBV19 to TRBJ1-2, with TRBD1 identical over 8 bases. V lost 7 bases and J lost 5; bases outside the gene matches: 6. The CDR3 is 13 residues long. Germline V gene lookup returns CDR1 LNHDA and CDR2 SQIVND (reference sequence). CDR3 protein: CASKRTGSYGYTF. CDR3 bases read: TGTGCCAGTAAGCGGACAGGGTCGTATGGC.

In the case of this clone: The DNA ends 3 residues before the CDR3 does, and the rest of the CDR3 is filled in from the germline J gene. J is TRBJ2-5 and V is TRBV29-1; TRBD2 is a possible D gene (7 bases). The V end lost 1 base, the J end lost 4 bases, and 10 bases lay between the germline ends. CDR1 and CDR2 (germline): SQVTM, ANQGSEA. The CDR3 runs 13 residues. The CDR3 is CSVEVGGAETQYF. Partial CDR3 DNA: TGCAGCGTTGAAGTGGGGGGGGCAGAGACC. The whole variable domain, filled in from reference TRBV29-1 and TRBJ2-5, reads SAVISQKPSRDICQRGTSLTIQCQVDSQVTMMFWYRQQPGQSLTLIATANQGSEATYESGFVIDKFPISRPNLTFSTLTVSNMSPEDSSIYLCSVEVGGAETQYFGPGTRLLVL.

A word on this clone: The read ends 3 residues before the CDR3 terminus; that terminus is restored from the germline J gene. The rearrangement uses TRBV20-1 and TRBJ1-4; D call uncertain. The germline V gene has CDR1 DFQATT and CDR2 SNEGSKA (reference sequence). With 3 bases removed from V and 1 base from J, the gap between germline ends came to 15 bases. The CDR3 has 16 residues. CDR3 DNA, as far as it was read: TGCAGTGCTAGGCCCCCCTCACTGATAACTAATGAAAAA. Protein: CSARPPSLITNEK. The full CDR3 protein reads CSARPPSLITNEKLFF.

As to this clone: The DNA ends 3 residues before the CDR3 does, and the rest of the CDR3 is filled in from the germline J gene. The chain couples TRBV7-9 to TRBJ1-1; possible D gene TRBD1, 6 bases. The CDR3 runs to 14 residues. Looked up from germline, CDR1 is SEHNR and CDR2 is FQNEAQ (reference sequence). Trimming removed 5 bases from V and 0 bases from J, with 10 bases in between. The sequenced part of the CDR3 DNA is TGTGCCAGCAGCCTCGGACAGCTGAACACTGAA. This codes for CASSLGQLNTE. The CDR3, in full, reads CASSLGQLNTEAFF. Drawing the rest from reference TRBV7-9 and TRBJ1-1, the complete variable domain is DTGVSQNPRHKITKRGQNVTFRCDPISEHNRLYWYRQTLGQGPEFLTYFQNEAQLEKSRLLSDRFSAERPKGSFSTLEIQRTEQGDSAMYLCASSLGQLNTEAFFGQGTRLTVV.

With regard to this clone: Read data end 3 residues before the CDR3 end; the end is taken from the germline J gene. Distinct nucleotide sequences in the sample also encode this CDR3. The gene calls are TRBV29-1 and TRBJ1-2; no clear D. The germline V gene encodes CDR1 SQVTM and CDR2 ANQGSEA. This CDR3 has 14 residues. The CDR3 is CSVEETLVSGGYTF. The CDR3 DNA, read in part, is TGCAGCGTTGAAGAGACACTGGTCTCAGGAGGC. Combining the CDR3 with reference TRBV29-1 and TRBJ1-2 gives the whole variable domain SAVISQKPSRDICQRGTSLTIQCQVDSQVTMMFWYRQQPGQSLTLIATANQGSEATYESGFVIDKFPISRPNLTFSTLTVSNMSPEDSSIYLCSVEETLVSGGYTFGSGTRLTVV.

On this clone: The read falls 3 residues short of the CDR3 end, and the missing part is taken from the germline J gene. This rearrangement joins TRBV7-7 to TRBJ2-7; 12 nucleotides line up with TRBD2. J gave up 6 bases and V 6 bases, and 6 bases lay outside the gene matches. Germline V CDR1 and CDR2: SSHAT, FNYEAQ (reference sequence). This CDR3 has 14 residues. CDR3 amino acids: CASSPSGRGFEQYF. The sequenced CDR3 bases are TGTGCCAGCAGTCCTAGCGGGAGGGGATTCGAG.

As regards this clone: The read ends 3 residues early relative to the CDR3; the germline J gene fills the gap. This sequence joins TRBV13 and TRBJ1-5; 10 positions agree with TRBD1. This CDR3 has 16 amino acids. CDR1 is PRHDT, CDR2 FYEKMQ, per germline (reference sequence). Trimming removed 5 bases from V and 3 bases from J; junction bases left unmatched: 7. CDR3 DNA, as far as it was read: TGTGCCAGCAGCCTGACCGGGACAGGGGTCAATCAGCCC. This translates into CASSLTGTGVNQP. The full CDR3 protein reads CASSLTGTGVNQPQHF.

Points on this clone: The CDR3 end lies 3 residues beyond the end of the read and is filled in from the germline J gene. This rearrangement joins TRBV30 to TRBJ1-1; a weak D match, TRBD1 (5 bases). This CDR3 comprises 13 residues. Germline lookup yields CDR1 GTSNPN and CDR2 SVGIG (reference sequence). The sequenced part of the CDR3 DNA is TGTGCCTGGAGCCCGGGACTCCAAGAGACC. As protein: CAWSPGLQET. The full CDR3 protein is CAWSPGLQETAFF.

This CDR3 is CASSLAGSNEKLFF. CDR3 bases read: TGTGCCAGCAGTTTAGCAGGGAGTAATGAAAAA. This chain joins TRBV28 and TRBJ1-4, with D possibly matching TRBD1 (5 bases). The missing CDR3 end, 3 residues past where the read stops, is filled in from the germline J gene. Trimming cost V 2 bases and J 4 bases, with 8 bases left between them. Germline values: CDR1 MDHEN, CDR2 SYDVKM. The CDR3 runs 14 residues.